Sequencing of this TCR beta chain was carried out in a study of HIV-infected patients and healthy controls (TCRdb year 2014). In the germline V gene, CDR1 corresponds to SGHVS and CDR2 to FQNEAQ. Relative to germline, V is missing 2 bases and J is missing 8 bases, with 11 bases of the junction outside any gene match. Counted from cysteine to phenylalanine, this CDR3 has 15 amino acids. Left in the record is the CDR3 DNA by itself, 45 bases read in frame from the first base. Many counts were recorded for this clonotype. Its cognate antigen has yet to be identified. Per-base qualities were not stored, and no clone one base away is much larger. Preparation of the library involved 5' RACE. Sequencing used an Illumina MiSeq. Clones were called with MiXCR by TCRdb after fastp trimmed the public reads at Q25, and only in-frame beta chains were retained. Merged by CDR3 protein, the rows form single entries marked with the most common genes and DNA. The sample table contains tens of thousands of distinct CDR3 sequences; only one count was recorded for roughly 19% of them. About 1.3% of the sample is in the top ten clones.

The rearrangement combines TRBV7-8 with TRBJ1-2; 7 central bases correspond to TRBD1. The specimen sequenced was CD4+ T cells from blood. The sequence was obtained from a human donor in good health. The CDR3 reads CASSLRPAGGSGYTF. Here is the DNA: TGTGCCAGCAGCTTACGGCCGGCAGGGGGTTCCGGCTACACCTTC.